This T cell receptor beta chain was identified in a study of blood T cell repertoires in COVID-19 (dated by TCRdb to 2018 to 2020). About the study as a whole: Samples from collaborators originated in the United States, Italy and Spain and spanned both the acute and convalescent phases of COVID-19. The material from the prospective study consisted of cDNA or gDNA derived from T cells, B-cell-depleted T cells, or PBMCs. Subjects who had been exposed to COVID-19, were actively infected with it, or had recovered from it provided the deeply sampled blood TCRbeta repertoires that made up the dataset. The repertoires were made available in a free public database intended to serve as a resource for research on the immune response to SARS-CoV-2. The samples were drawn from the first 160 participants of the ongoing ImmuneRACE study and from more than 1,000 subjects provided by 6 global collaborators. A de-identified subject ID, COVID-19 status, age in years and sex were almost always included in the sample metadata. Where available, HLA class I and class II types were obtained from metadata supplied by the sample provider rather than from assay-based typing.

The paper's findings and limits, for the study overall: Clinical and demographic metadata were provided uncurated, with the amount varying by source and participant.

Based on the germline V gene, the CDR1 and CDR2 sequences are KGHSH and LQKENI. V has 4 bases trimmed and J has 6 bases trimmed; junction bases matching no gene number 11. Including cysteine and phenylalanine, the CDR3 has 15 amino acids. Left in the record is the CDR3 DNA by itself, 45 bases read in frame from the first base. Participants in the prospective study were enrolled through a virtual design, were aged roughly 18 to 100 years, and lived in roughly 24 United States geographic areas. Cohort assignment in the prospective study relied on participant-reported clinical history from a screening survey and a study questionnaire. In the prospective study, whole blood, serum and a nasopharyngeal or oropharyngeal swab were collected from each participant by mobile phlebotomists. Participants in the prospective study had the option to provide additional blood draws and questionnaires over a roughly 2-month period. Prospective study blood samples were shipped either frozen or at room temperature before DNA extraction.

About this clone itself: Its target antigen remains unknown. No qualities accompany the bases; no much larger clone lies one base away.

TCRbeta CDR3 regions were amplified from genomic DNA by means of the immunoSEQ Assay, a bias-controlled multiplex PCR. The paper's data handling went like this. Nucleated cell counts per sample were estimated from amplification of reference gene primers within the assay. To quantify the absolute abundance of each unique TCRbeta CDR3 rearrangement, sequence reads were collapsed and filtered. For each sample, productive Simpson clonality was calculated as the square root of Simpson's diversity index over productive rearrangements. This immuneACCESS table, as held by TCRdb, lists in-frame sequences with V and J called but not all clones. Of the missing ones, under half trace to an unresolved V gene in checked studies; the others have no known cause. That table furnishes V, J and clone size, whereas the DNA furnished D and trimming. In all, the sample holds about 140,000 clones, and 84% of those were seen once. The ten biggest clones cover less than 4% of the sample.

The receptor was isolated from a woman between 50 and 59 years old with acute COVID-19. The specimen sequenced was PBMCs or T cells enriched from blood (not recorded which). The chain couples TRBV18 to TRBJ2-5; 7 central bases correspond to TRBD1. This receptor carries the CDR3 CASSLQTGFEKTQYF. The DNA sequence reads TGTGCCAGCTCACTTCAGACAGGGTTCGAGAAGACCCAGTACTTC.